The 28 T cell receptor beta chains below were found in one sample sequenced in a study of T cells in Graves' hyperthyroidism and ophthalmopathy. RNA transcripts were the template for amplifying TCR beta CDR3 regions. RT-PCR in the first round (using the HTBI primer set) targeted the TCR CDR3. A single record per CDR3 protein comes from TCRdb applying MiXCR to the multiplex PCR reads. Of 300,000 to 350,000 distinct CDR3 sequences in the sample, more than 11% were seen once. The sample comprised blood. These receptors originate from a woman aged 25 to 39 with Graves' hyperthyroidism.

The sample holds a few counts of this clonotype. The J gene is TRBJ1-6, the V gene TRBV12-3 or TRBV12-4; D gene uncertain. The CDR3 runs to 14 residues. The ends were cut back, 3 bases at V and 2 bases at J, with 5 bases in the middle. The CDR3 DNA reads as TGTGCCAGCAGTTTGGAGGCCTATAATTCACCCCTCCACTTT. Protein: CASSLEAYNSPLHF.

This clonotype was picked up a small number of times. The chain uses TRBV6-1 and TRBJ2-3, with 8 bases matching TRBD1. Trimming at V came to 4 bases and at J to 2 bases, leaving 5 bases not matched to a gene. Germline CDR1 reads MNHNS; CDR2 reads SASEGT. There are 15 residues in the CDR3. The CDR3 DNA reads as TGTGCCAGCAGTGTAGGACAGGGCAACACAGATACGCAGTATTTT. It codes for CASSVGQGNTDTQYF.

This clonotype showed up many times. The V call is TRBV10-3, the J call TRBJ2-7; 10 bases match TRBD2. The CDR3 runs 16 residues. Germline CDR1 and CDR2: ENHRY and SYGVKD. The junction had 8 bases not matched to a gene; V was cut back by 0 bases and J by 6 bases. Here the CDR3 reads CAISESLVVAGGEQYF. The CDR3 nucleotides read TGTGCCATCAGTGAGTCCCTCGTCGTAGCGGGAGGCGAGCAGTACTTC.

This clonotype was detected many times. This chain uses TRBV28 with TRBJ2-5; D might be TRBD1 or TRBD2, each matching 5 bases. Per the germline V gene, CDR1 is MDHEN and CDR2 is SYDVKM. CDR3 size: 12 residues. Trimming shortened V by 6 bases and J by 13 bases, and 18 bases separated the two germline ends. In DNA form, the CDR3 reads TGTGCCAGCAGGGTGGTCGGGGCGTCCACGTACTTC. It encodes CASRVVGASTYF.

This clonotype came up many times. Here the CDR3 DNA reads TGTGCCAGCAGGGGAAAAGCTTTCTTT. Its protein product is CASRGKAFF. The chain combines TRBV28 with TRBJ1-1, with D unclear. CDR3 length: 9 amino acids. Trimming shortened V by 6 bases and J by 9 bases, and 5 bases separated the two germline ends. Germline CDR1 MDHEN, CDR2 SYDVKM.

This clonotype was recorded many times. The CDR3 protein is CASSSTGHLQETQYF. CDR3 sequence (DNA): TGTGCCAGCAGCAGTACGGGACACCTTCAAGAGACCCAGTACTTC. The rearrangement joins TRBV7-8 to TRBJ2-5, with D possibly being TRBD1 (6 bases). The ends were cut back, 5 bases at V and 2 bases at J, with 15 bases in the middle. The germline V gene has CDR1 SGHVS and CDR2 FQNEAQ. There are 15 residues in the CDR3.

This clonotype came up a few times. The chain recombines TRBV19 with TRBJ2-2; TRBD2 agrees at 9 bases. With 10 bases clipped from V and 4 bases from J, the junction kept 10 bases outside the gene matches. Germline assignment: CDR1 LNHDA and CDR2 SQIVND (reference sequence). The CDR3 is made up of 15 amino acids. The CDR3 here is CATGGGLARTGELFF. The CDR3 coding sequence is TGTGCCACCGGGGGCGGACTAGCGCGCACCGGGGAGCTGTTTTTT.

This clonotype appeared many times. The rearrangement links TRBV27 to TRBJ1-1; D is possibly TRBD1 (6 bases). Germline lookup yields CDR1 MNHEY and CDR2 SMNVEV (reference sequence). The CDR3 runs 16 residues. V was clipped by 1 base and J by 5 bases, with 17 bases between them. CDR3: CASSLYARGDGTEAFF. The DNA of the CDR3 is TGTGCCAGCAGTTTATACGCCAGGGGCGACGGAACTGAAGCTTTCTTT.

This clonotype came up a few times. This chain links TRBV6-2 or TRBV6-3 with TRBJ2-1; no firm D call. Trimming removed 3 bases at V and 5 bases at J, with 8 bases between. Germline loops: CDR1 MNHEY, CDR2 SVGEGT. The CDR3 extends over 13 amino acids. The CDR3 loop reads CASSYSSHNEQFF. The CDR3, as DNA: TGTGCCAGCAGTTATAGCAGCCACAATGAGCAGTTCTTC.

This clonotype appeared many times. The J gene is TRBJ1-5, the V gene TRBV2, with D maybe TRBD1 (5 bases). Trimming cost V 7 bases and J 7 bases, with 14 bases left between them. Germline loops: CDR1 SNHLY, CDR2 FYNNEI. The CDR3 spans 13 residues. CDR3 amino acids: CASTGGEGQPQHF. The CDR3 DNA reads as TGTGCCAGCACGGGGGGGGAAGGGCAGCCCCAGCATTTT.

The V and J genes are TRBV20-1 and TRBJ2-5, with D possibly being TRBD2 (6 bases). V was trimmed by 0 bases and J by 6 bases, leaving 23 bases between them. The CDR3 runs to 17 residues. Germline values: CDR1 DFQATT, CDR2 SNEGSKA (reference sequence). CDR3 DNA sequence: TGCAGTGCTAGAGAGGAGGGCCTAGGAGCCAGCTTCCAGACCCAGTACTTC. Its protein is CSAREEGLGASFQTQYF.

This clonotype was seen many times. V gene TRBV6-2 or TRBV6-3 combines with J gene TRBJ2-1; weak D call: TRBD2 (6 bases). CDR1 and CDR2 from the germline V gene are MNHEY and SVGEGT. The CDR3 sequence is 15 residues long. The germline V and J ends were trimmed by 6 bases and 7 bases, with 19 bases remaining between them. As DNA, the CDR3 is TGTGCCAGCAGGGCTAGCGACTTCAAATTAAATGAGCAGTTCTTC. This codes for CASRASDFKLNEQFF.

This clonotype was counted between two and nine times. The CDR3 region has the DNA TGTGCCACCAGTAATCCCAGGACAGGTTCAAATGAGCAGTTCTTC. It codes for CATSNPRTGSNEQFF. This rearrangement joins TRBV24-1 to TRBJ2-1; 7 positions match TRBD1. CDR1 KGHDR and CDR2 SFDVKD come from the germline V gene. Trimming at V came to 6 bases and at J to 7 bases, leaving 11 bases not matched to a gene. The CDR3 loop spans 15 amino acids.

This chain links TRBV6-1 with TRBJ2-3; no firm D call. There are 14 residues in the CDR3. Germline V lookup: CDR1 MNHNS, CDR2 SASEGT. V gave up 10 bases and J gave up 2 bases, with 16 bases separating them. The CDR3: CATRGRPSTDTQYF. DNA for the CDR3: TGTGCCACCCGAGGAAGACCTTCCACAGATACGCAGTATTTT.

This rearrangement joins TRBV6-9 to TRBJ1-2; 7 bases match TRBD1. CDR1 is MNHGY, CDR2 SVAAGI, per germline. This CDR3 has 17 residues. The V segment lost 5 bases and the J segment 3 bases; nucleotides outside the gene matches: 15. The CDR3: CASSIRQGIPDHYGYTF. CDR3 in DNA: TGTGCCAGCAGTATCCGACAGGGAATCCCGGATCACTATGGCTACACCTTC.

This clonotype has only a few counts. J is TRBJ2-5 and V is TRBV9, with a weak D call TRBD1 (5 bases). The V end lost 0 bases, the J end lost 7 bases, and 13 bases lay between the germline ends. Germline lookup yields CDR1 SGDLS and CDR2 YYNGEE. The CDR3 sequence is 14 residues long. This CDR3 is CASSVETGGVTQYF. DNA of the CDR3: TGTGCCAGCAGCGTAGAAACAGGCGGCGTGACCCAGTACTTC.

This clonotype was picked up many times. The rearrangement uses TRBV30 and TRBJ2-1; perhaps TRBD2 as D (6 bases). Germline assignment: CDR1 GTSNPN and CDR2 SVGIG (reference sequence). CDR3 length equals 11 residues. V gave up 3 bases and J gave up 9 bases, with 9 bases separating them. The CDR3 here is CAWRRSGEQFF. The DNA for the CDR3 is TGTGCCTGGAGGCGTAGCGGTGAGCAGTTCTTC.

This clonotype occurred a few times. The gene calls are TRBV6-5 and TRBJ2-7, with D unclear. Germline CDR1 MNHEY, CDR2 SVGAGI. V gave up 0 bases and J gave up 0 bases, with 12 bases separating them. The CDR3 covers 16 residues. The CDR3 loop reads CASSYSLRKSSYEQYF. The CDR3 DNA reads TGTGCCAGCAGTTACTCCTTAAGGAAGAGCTCCTACGAGCAGTACTTC.

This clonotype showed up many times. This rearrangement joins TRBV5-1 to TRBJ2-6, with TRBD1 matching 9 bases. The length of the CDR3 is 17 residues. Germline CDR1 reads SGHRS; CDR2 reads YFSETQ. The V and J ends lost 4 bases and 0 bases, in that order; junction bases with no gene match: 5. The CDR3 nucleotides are TGCGCCAGCAGCGGGGACAGGGCCTACTCTGGGGCCAACGTCCTGACTTTC. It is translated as CASSGDRAYSGANVLTF.

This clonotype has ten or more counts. CDR3 in amino acids: CASSSSWTYEQYF. The CDR3 DNA sequence: TGTGCCAGCAGCTCCTCTTGGACCTACGAGCAGTACTTC. This chain uses TRBV28 with TRBJ2-7; no definite D call. Germline V gene sequence: CDR1 MDHEN, CDR2 SYDVKM. Between the trimmed V and J ends, which lost 6 bases and 2 bases, there was a span of 11 bases. CDR3 length equals 13 residues. Complete variable domain (other parts from reference TRBV28 and TRBJ2-7): DVKVTQSSRYLVKRTGEKVFLECVQDMDHENMFWYRQDPGLGLRLIYFSYDVKMKEKGDIPEGYSVSREKKERFSLILESASTNQTSMYLCASSSSWTYEQYFGPGTRLTVT.

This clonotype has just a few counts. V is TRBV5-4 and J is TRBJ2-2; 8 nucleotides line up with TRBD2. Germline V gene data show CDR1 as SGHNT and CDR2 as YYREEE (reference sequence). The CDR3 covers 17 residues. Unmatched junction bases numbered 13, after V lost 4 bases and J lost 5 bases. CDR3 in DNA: TGTGCCAGCAGCGCCCCCTCAAGCGGGAGAGGTACCGGGGAGCTGTTTTTT. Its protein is CASSAPSSGRGTGELFF.

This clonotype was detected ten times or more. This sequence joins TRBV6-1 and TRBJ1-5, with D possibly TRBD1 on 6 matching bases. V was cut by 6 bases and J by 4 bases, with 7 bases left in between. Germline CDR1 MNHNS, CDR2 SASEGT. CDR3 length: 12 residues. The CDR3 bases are TGTGCCAGCAGGCAGGGGAATCAGCCCCAGCATTTT. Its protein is CASRQGNQPQHF.

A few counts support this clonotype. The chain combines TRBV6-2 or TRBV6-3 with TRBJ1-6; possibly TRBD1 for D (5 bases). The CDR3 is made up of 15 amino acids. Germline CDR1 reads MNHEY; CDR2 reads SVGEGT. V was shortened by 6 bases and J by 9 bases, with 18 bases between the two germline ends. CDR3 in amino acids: CASRELTGPASPLHF. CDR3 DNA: TGTGCCAGCAGAGAACTCACAGGACCGGCTTCACCCCTCCACTTT.

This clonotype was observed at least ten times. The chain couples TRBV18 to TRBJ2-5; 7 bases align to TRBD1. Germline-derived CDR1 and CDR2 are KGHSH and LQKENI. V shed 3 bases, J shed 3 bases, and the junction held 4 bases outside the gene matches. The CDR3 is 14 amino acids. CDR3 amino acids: CASSPIGQEETQYF. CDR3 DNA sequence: TGTGCCAGCTCACCTATCGGACAGGAAGAGACCCAGTACTTC.

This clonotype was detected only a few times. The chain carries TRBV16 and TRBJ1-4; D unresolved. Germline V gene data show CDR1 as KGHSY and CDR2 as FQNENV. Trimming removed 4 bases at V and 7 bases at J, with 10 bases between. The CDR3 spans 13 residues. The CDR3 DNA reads TGTGCCAGCAGCCGCAAAGAAACTGAAAAACTGTTTTTT. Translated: CASSRKETEKLFF.

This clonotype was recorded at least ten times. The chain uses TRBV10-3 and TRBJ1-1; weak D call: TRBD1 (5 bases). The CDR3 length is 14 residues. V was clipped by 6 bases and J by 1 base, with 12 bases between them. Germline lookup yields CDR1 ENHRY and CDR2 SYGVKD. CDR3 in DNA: TGTGCCATCAGGACGACAGAGCCGAACACTGAAGCTTTCTTT. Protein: CAIRTTEPNTEAFF.

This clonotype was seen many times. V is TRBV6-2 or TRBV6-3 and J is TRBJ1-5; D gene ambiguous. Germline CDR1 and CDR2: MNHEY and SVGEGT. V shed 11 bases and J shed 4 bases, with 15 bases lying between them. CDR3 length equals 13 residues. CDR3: CASHQLWNQPQHF. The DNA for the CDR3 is TGTGCCTCACACCAGCTTTGGAATCAGCCCCAGCATTTT.

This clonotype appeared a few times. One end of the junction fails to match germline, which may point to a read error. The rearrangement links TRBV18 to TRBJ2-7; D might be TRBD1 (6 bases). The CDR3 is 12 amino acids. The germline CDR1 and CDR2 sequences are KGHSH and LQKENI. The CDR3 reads CASSYPNRELYF. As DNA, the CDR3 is TGTGCCAGCTCCTACCCTAACAGGGAGCTGTACTTC.